The sequence of this T cell receptor beta chain was determined in a study of blood T cell repertoires in COVID-19. Sequenced by immunoSEQ multiplex PCR; TCRdb stores in-frame clones only, minus some. The sample comprises tens of thousands of clones, 80% to 90% of which are singletons, and about 9.8% rests with the top ten. The V gene end was trimmed by 7 bases and the J gene end by 2 bases; junction bases not matched to a gene: 10. The CDR3 covers 16 residues. Germline CDR1 SGHVS, CDR2 FQNEAQ. Sequences were obtained from peripheral blood. This sequence originates from a human donor in a cohort sampled during active COVID-19. The genes are TRBV7-8 and TRBJ2-7, with TRBD1 matching over 11 bases. CDR3 protein: CASTARWDRGTYEQYF. CDR3 DNA: TGTGCCAGCACCGCACGTTGGGACAGGGGGACCTACGAGCAGTACTTC.